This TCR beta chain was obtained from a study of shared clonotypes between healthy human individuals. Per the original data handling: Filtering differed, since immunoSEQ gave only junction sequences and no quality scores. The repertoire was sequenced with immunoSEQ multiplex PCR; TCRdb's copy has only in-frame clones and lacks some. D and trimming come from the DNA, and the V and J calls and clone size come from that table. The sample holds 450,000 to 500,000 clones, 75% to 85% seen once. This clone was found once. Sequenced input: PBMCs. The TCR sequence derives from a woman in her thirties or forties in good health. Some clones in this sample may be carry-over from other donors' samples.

The CDR3 reads CASRPQMNTEAFF. DNA for the CDR3: TGTGCCAGCAGACCACAGATGAACACTGAAGCTTTCTTT. This sequence joins TRBV11-1 and TRBJ1-1; the D is unclear. The CDR3 is made up of 13 amino acids. The V and J ends lost 6 bases and 0 bases respectively, with 8 bases between them. CDR1 and CDR2 from the germline V gene are SGHAT and FQDESV (reference sequence).